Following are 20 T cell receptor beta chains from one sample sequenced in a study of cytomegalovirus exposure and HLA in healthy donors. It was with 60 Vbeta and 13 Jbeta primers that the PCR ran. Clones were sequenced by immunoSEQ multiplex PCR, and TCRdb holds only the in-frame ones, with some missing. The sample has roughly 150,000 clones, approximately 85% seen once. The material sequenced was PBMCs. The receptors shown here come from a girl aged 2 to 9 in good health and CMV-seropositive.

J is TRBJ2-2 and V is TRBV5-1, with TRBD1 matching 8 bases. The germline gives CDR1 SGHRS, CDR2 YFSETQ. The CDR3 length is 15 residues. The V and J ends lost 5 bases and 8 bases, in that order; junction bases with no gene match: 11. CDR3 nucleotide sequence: TGCGCCAGCAGACAAAACAGGGGGTTGATTGGGGAGCTGTTTTTT. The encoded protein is CASRQNRGLIGELFF.

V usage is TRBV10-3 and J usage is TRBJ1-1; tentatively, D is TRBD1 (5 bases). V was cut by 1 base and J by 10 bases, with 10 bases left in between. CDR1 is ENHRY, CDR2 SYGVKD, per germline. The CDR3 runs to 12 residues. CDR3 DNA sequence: TGTGCCATCAGTGAGTTGGGGCTCGGAGCTTTCTTT. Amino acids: CAISELGLGAFF.

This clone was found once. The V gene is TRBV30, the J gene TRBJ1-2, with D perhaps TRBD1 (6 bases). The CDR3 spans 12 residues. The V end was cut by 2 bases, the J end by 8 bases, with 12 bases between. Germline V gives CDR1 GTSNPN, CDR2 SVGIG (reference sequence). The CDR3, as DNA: TGTGCCTGGAGTTCAGGGACATTCGGCTACACCTTC. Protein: CAWSSGTFGYTF.

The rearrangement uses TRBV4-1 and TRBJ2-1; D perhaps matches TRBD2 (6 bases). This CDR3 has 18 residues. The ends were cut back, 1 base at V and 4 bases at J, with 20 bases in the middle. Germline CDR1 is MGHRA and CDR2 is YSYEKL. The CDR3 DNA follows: TGCGCCAGCAGCCAAGGGCCCTTGGGAGGTAAAGGATACAATGAGCAGTTCTTC. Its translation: CASSQGPLGGKGYNEQFF.

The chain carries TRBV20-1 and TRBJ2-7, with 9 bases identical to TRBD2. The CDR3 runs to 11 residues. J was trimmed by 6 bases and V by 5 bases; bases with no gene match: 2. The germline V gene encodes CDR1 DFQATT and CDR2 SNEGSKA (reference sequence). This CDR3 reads CSAGREGEQYF. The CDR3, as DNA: TGCAGTGCTGGGCGGGAGGGCGAGCAGTACTTC.

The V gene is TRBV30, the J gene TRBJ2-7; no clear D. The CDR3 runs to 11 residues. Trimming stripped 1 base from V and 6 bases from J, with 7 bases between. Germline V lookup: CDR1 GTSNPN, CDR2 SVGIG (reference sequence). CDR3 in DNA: TGTGCCTGGAGTGACTCTACCGAGCAGTACTTC. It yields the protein CAWSDSTEQYF.

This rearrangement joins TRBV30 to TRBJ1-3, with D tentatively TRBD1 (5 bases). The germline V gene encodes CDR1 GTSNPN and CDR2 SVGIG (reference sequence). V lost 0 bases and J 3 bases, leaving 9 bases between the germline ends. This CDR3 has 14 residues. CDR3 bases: TGTGCCTGGAGTGTATCCAGGGTTGGAAACACCATATATTTT. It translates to CAWSVSRVGNTIYF.

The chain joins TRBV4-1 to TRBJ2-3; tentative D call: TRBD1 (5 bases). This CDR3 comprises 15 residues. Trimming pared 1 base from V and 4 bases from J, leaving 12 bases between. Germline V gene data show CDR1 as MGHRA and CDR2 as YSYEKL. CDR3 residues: CASSQGRGGSDTQYF. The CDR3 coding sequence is TGCGCCAGCAGCCAAGGAAGGGGTGGGTCAGATACGCAGTATTTT.

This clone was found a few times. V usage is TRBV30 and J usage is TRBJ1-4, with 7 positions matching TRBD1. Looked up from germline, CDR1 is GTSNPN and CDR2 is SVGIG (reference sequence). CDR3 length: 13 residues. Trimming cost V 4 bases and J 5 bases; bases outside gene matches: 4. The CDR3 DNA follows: TGTGCCTGGATTTCAGGGGGAAATGAAAAACTGTTTTTT. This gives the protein CAWISGGNEKLFF.

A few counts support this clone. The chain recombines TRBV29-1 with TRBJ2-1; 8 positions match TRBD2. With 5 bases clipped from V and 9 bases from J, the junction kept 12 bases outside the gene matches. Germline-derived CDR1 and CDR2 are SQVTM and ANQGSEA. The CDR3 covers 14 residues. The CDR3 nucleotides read TGCAGCGTTTCGGGGGGGCCTACTGGCCTTGAGCAGTTCTTC. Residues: CSVSGGPTGLEQFF.

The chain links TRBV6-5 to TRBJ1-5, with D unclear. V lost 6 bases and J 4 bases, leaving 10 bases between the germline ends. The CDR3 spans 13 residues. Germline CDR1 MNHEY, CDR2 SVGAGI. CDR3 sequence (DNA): TGTGCCAGCAGCTGGACTGAGAATCAGCCCCAGCATTTT. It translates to CASSWTENQPQHF.

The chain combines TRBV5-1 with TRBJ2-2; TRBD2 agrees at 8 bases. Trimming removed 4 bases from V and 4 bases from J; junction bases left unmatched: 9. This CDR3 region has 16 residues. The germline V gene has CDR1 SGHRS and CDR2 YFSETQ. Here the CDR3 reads CASSDRGGPSTGELFF. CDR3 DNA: TGCGCCAGCAGCGACCGCGGGGGGCCCAGCACCGGGGAGCTGTTTTTT.

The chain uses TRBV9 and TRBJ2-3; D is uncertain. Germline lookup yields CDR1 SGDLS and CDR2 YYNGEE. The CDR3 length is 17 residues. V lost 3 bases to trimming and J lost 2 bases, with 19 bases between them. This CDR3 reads CASSAHQPGFNTDTQYF. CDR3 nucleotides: TGTGCCAGCAGCGCACACCAGCCAGGCTTCAACACAGATACGCAGTATTTT.

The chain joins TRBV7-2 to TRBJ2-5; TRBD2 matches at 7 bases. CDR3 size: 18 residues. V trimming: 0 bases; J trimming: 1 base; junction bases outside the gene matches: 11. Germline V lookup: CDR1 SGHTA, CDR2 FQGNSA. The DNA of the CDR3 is TGTGCCAGCAGCTTAGCCACTTGGGGGGGAGAGTCCCAAGAGACCCAGTACTTC. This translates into CASSLATWGGESQETQYF.

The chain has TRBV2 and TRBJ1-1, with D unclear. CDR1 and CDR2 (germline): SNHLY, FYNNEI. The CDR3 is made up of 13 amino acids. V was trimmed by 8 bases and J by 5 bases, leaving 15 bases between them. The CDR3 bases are TGTGCCAGCCGTATTACCCTGAGGACTGAAGCTTTCTTT. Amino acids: CASRITLRTEAFF.

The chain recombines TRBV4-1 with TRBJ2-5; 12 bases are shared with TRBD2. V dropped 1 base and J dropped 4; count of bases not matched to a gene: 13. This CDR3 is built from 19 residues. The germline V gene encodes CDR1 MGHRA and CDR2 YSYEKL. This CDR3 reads CASSQGGLAGRYPLETQYF. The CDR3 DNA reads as TGCGCCAGCAGCCAAGGCGGACTAGCGGGAAGGTATCCCCTAGAGACCCAGTACTTC.

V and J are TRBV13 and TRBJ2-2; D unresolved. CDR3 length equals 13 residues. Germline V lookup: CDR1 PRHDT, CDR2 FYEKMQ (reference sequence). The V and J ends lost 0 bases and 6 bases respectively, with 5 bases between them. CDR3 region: CASSLGRAGELFF. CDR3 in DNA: TGTGCCAGCAGCTTAGGGCGCGCCGGGGAGCTGTTTTTT.

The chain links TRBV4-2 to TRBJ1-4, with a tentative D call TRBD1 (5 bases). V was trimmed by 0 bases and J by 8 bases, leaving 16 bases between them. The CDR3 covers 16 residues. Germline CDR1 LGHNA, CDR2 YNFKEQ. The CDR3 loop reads CASSQEHMRGGEKLFF. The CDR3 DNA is TGTGCCAGCAGCCAAGAACATATGAGGGGAGGAGAAAAACTGTTTTTT.

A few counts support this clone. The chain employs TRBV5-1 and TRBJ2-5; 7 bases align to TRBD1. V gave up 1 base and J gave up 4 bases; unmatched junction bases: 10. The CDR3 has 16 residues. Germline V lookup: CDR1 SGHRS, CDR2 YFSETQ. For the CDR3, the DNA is TGCGCCAGCAGCTTGTGGGGGACAGCACGTTCAGAGACCCAGTACTTC. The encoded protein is CASSLWGTARSETQYF.

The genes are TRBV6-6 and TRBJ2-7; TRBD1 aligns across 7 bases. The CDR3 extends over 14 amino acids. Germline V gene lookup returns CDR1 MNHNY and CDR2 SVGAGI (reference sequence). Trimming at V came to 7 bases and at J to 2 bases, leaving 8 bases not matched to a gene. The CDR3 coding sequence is TGTGCCAGCACCCCCGGGACAGAGACCTACGAGCAGTACTTC. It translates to CASTPGTETYEQYF.